A single sample is the source of the 32 T cell receptor beta chains below, sequenced in a study of blood T cell repertoires in COVID-19. Assay: immunoSEQ multiplex PCR; the TCRdb copy retains only in-frame clones and omits some. The sample has some 150,000 clones; roughly 79% are singletons. Input material: peripheral blood. The receptors shown here come from a woman aged 60-70 years with active or convalescent COVID-19.

The chain's CDR3 is CASSPNRVQETQYF. CDR3 in DNA: TGTGCCAGCAGTCCCAACAGGGTCCAAGAGACCCAGTACTTC. V gene TRBV6-5 combines with J gene TRBJ2-5; D is perhaps TRBD1 (6 bases). V shed 5 bases and J shed 1 base, with 11 bases lying between them. Germline V CDR1 and CDR2: MNHEY, SVGAGI. The length of the CDR3 is 14 residues.

In its sample, this clone was seen once. The genes are TRBV19 and TRBJ1-2, with 8 bases identical to TRBD1. The V segment lost 2 bases and the J segment 8 bases; nucleotides outside the gene matches: 13. Germline CDR1 and CDR2: LNHDA and SQIVND (reference sequence). This CDR3 has 16 amino acids. The CDR3 sequence is CASSILLGQGRKGYTF. The CDR3 DNA is TGTGCCAGTAGTATACTCCTCGGACAGGGCCGAAAAGGCTACACCTTC.

The chain combines TRBV18 with TRBJ2-7; D possibly corresponds to TRBD1 (6 bases). V was shortened by 4 bases and J by 3 bases, with 10 bases between the two germline ends. The CDR3 consists of 13 residues. Germline values: CDR1 KGHSH, CDR2 LQKENI. CDR3 bases: TGTGCCAGCTCACTGGACAGATACTACGAGCAGTACTTC. This codes for CASSLDRYYEQYF.

The V and J genes are TRBV4-2 and TRBJ1-6; D ambiguous. Looked up from germline, CDR1 is LGHNA and CDR2 is YNFKEQ. Trimming removed 0 bases from V and 3 bases from J, with 9 bases in between. The length of the CDR3 is 16 residues. CDR3 bases: TGTGCCAGCAGCCAAGATATGGCGGACTATAATTCACCCCTCCACTTT. Translating gives CASSQDMADYNSPLHF.

The gene calls are TRBV21-1 and TRBJ2-1; the table's D call of TRBD2 was not tested on the DNA. TRBV21-1 is listed as a pseudogene. There are 18 residues in the CDR3. The CDR3: CASILTLPGLAGTNEQFF. The CDR3 nucleotides are TGTGCCAGCATCCTAACTCTCCCGGGACTAGCGGGAACCAATGAGCAGTTCTTC.

This chain links TRBV11-3 with TRBJ1-1, with 7 positions matching TRBD1. V shed 5 bases, J shed 4 bases, and the junction held 4 bases outside the gene matches. This CDR3 is 13 amino acids long. The germline V gene encodes CDR1 SGHNT and CDR2 YENEEA. The CDR3 protein is CASSARQGTEAFF. The CDR3 DNA is TGTGCCAGCAGCGCCCGACAGGGCACTGAAGCTTTCTTT.

This chain connects TRBV5-1 to TRBJ1-6; D is unresolved. V dropped 0 bases and J dropped 9 bases, with 16 bases sitting between them. This CDR3 is 16 amino acids long. Germline-derived CDR1 and CDR2 are SGHRS and YFSETQ. CDR3 sequence reads: CASSLGQPEGGSPLHF. CDR3 DNA: TGCGCCAGCAGCTTGGGGCAGCCCGAGGGAGGTTCACCCCTCCACTTT. The full variable domain, completed using reference TRBV5-1 and TRBJ1-6, is KAGVTQTPRYLIKTRGQQVTLSCSPISGHRSVSWYQQTPGQGLQFLFEYFSETQRNKGNFPGRFSGRQFSNSRSEMNVSTLELGDSALYLCASSLGQPEGGSPLHFGNGTRLTVT.

The chain recombines TRBV5-4 with TRBJ2-7; perhaps TRBD1 as D (6 bases). V lost 5 bases and J 2 bases, leaving 17 bases between the germline ends. Germline-derived CDR1 and CDR2 are SGHNT and YYREEE (reference sequence). The CDR3 is 15 residues long. The DNA of the CDR3 is TGTGCCAGCAGTGCCGGGACAACGACTACCTACGAGCAGTACTTC. Translating gives CASSAGTTTTYEQYF.

The CDR3 DNA reads TGTGCCAGCAGTTACTCGCGCGGGGGTCAGCCCCAGCATTTT. Translation: CASSYSRGGQPQHF. The genes are TRBV6-6 and TRBJ1-5; a weak D match, TRBD1 (5 bases). The CDR3 spans 14 residues. Per the germline V gene, CDR1 is MNHNY and CDR2 is SVGAGI (reference sequence). V was clipped by 0 bases and J by 6 bases, with 9 bases between them.

This chain joins TRBV11-2 and TRBJ2-5; D remains ambiguous. Trimming removed 5 bases at V and 1 base at J, with 14 bases between. Germline V gives CDR1 SGHAT, CDR2 FQNNGV. The CDR3 covers 15 residues. The CDR3 coding sequence is TGTGCCAGCAGCCCCCCGAGTCTTTCCCAAGAGACCCAGTACTTC. Amino acid sequence: CASSPPSLSQETQYF.

The V and J genes are TRBV5-1 and TRBJ2-5; D is perhaps TRBD2 (7 bases). Trimming removed 4 bases from V and 1 base from J, with 11 bases in between. The germline V gene has CDR1 SGHRS and CDR2 YFSETQ. The CDR3 runs to 14 residues. As DNA, the CDR3 is TGCGCCAGCAGCCGAGGGGGGGCCCAAGAGACCCAGTACTTC. Translating gives CASSRGGAQETQYF. Based on the CDR3 plus reference TRBV5-1 and TRBJ2-5, the full variable domain is KAGVTQTPRYLIKTRGQQVTLSCSPISGHRSVSWYQQTPGQGLQFLFEYFSETQRNKGNFPGRFSGRQFSNSRSEMNVSTLELGDSALYLCASSRGGAQETQYFGPGTRLLVL.

Worth noting for this clone: A read error is likely, as this CDR3 ends without the conserved phenylalanine or tryptophan. The DNA is left out, because the CDR3 cannot be placed on it with certainty; the CDR3 is given as TCRdb lists it. The genes are TRBV5-6 and TRBJ1-2. Germline CDR1 and CDR2: SGHDT and YYEEEE. The CDR3 region is 8 residues in length, termini included. CDR3 region: CASSPRSD.

This chain uses TRBV10-3 with TRBJ2-4, with 8 bases matching TRBD2. The V segment lost 2 bases and the J segment 3 bases; nucleotides outside the gene matches: 6. The CDR3 is 16 residues long. The germline CDR1 and CDR2 sequences are ENHRY and SYGVKD. CDR3 residues: CAISEGRGDLKNIQYF. CDR3 DNA: TGTGCCATCAGTGAGGGGCGGGGGGACCTCAAAAACATTCAGTACTTC.

This chain uses TRBV5-5 with TRBJ2-1; no reliable D call. This CDR3 comprises 16 residues. Trimming took 2 bases from V and 0 from J, leaving 12 bases between them. The V gene's germline CDR1 is SGHKS and CDR2 YYEKEE (reference sequence). The CDR3 bases are TGTGCCAGCAGCTTCGGCCGACCTAGCTCCTACAATGAGCAGTTCTTC. Protein product: CASSFGRPSSYNEQFF.

The V call is TRBV5-4, the J call TRBJ2-3, with a tentative D call TRBD1 (6 bases). The CDR3 is 14 amino acids. The V gene's germline CDR1 is SGHNT and CDR2 YYREEE (reference sequence). The V end was cut by 0 bases, the J end by 5 bases, with 10 bases between. The DNA of the CDR3 is TGTGCCAGCAGCTTGGAACAGGGTGTAGATACGCAGTATTTT. It specifies CASSLEQGVDTQYF.

V is TRBV7-2 and J is TRBJ2-5; TRBD2 aligns across 10 bases. V shed 2 bases and J 5 bases; nucleotides not matched to a gene: 2. Germline values: CDR1 SGHTA, CDR2 FQGNSA. The length of the CDR3 is 14 residues. Here the CDR3 DNA reads TGTGCCAGCAGCTTAATAGCGGGGGGTGAGACCCAGTACTTC. As protein: CASSLIAGGETQYF.

The chain recombines TRBV29-1 with TRBJ1-4; 9 positions match TRBD1. J lost 0 bases, V lost 7 bases, and 6 bases had no gene match. CDR3 length: 15 residues. The germline V gene has CDR1 SQVTM and CDR2 ANQGSEA. CDR3 in DNA: TGCAGCGCCAGGGACAGGGTCGCAACTAATGAAAAACTGTTTTTT. Translation gives CSARDRVATNEKLFF. The variable domain in full, completed from reference TRBV29-1 and TRBJ1-4, reads SAVISQKPSRDICQRGTSLTIQCQVDSQVTMMFWYRQQPGQSLTLIATANQGSEATYESGFVIDKFPISRPNLTFSTLTVSNMSPEDSSIYLCSARDRVATNEKLFFGSGTQLSVL.

This sequence joins TRBV21-1 and TRBJ1-6. TRBV21-1 is listed as a pseudogene. The CDR3 is 13 residues long. For the CDR3, the DNA is TGTGCCTCTTGCGGACTTCCCAATTCACCCCTCCACTTT. This translates into CASCGLPNSPLHF.

The chain carries TRBV29-1 and TRBJ1-1; 7 bases fit TRBD1. The CDR3 extends over 14 amino acids. V trimming: 5 bases; J trimming: 6 bases; junction bases outside the gene matches: 12. Per germline, CDR1 SQVTM and CDR2 ANQGSEA. The CDR3: CSVRDSGLISEAFF. In DNA form, the CDR3 reads TGCAGCGTTCGGGACAGCGGTTTAATCTCTGAAGCTTTCTTT.

The chain links TRBV28 to TRBJ1-2, with a possible D match to TRBD1 (5 bases). The CDR3 runs to 13 residues. Per germline, CDR1 MDHEN and CDR2 SYDVKM. V gave up 3 bases and J gave up 4 bases, with 9 bases separating them. The CDR3 spells CASSFPGSYGYTF. The CDR3 DNA is TGTGCCAGCAGTTTTCCAGGGTCCTATGGCTACACCTTC.

This rearrangement joins TRBV20-1 to TRBJ1-5; D unclear. The V gene's germline CDR1 is DFQATT and CDR2 SNEGSKA (reference sequence). The CDR3 is 13 residues long. V gave up 3 bases and J gave up 3 bases, with 9 bases separating them. The CDR3 region is CSASVQLNQPQHF. CDR3 coding DNA: TGCAGTGCTAGTGTACAGCTCAATCAGCCCCAGCATTTT.

The V and J genes are TRBV5-6 and TRBJ2-5; 13 nucleotides match TRBD2. V shed 4 bases and J 5 bases; nucleotides not matched to a gene: 14. CDR1 is SGHDT and CDR2 is YYEEEE in the germline V gene. The CDR3 has 18 residues. The CDR3 DNA reads as TGTGCCAGCAGCCCCCCTGGACTAGCGGGAGCGGGTGTGGAGACCCAGTACTTC. Its protein is CASSPPGLAGAGVETQYF.

V is TRBV7-2 and J is TRBJ2-7; 9 bases are shared with TRBD2. Germline assignment: CDR1 SGHTA and CDR2 FQGNSA. The CDR3 runs to 16 residues. V lost 5 bases and J lost 4; bases outside the gene matches: 12. The CDR3 DNA follows: TGTGCCAGCAGCGAAAGAGCGGGAGGCTCTGGTTACGAGCAGTACTTC. Translation: CASSERAGGSGYEQYF.

V is TRBV7-9 and J is TRBJ2-3; TRBD2 matches at 7 bases. Per germline, CDR1 SEHNR and CDR2 FQNEAQ (reference sequence). The CDR3 sequence is 12 residues long. The ends lost 3 bases at V and 8 bases at J; junction bases unmatched: 2. The CDR3 DNA follows: TGTGCCAGCAGCTTTAGGGAGGGTACGCAGTATTTT. Protein: CASSFREGTQYF.

The V call is TRBV7-9, the J call TRBJ2-3, with 12 bases that match TRBD1. The V segment lost 3 bases and the J segment 6 bases; nucleotides outside the gene matches: 4. The CDR3 runs 15 residues. Germline V lookup: CDR1 SEHNR, CDR2 FQNEAQ (reference sequence). The CDR3 reads CASSLGQGAIDTQYF. DNA of the CDR3: TGTGCCAGCAGCTTGGGACAGGGGGCGATTGATACGCAGTATTTT.

V is TRBV11-2 and J is TRBJ1-1; D may be TRBD1 (6 bases). Looked up from germline, CDR1 is SGHAT and CDR2 is FQNNGV. V was pared by 1 base and J by 6 bases, with 12 bases between. The CDR3 runs to 14 residues. CDR3 nucleotides: TGTGCCAGCAGCTTAGGGGGGCCAGTCGCTGAAGCTTTCTTT. As protein: CASSLGGPVAEAFF. The complete variable domain, with remaining parts taken from reference TRBV11-2 and TRBJ1-1, reads EAGVAQSPRYKIIEKRQSVAFWCNPISGHATLYWYQQILGQGPKLLIQFQNNGVVDDSQLPKDRFSAERLKGVDSTLKIQPAKLEDSAVYLCASSLGGPVAEAFFGQGTRLTVV.

The chain recombines TRBV4-1 with TRBJ1-2, with D possibly TRBD1 on 5 matching bases. CDR1 is MGHRA and CDR2 is YSYEKL in the germline V gene. The germline V and J ends were trimmed by 0 bases and 6 bases, with 14 bases remaining between them. This CDR3 spans 15 amino acids. The CDR3 DNA reads as TGCGCCAGCAGCCAAGATGTAAGGGGCCAGCATGGCTACACCTTC. Its protein is CASSQDVRGQHGYTF.

This clone was counted a few times. The chain carries TRBV29-1 and TRBJ1-6, with TRBD1 matching 10 bases. The V gene end was trimmed by 0 bases and the J gene end by 8 bases; junction bases not matched to a gene: 7. The CDR3 covers 16 residues. Germline V gene sequence: CDR1 SQVTM, CDR2 ANQGSEA. CDR3 sequence reads: CSVEEGGTGAYSPLHF. CDR3 bases: TGCAGCGTTGAAGAGGGCGGGACAGGGGCGTATTCACCCCTCCACTTT.

The V gene is TRBV4-1, the J gene TRBJ2-3; 13 bases line up with TRBD2. The CDR3 is made up of 18 amino acids. V lost 0 bases and J lost 4; bases outside the gene matches: 7. Germline CDR1 reads MGHRA; CDR2 reads YSYEKL. CDR3: CASSQDGFTSGRADTQYF. The CDR3 DNA is TGCGCCAGCAGCCAAGATGGGTTTACTAGCGGGAGGGCAGATACGCAGTATTTT.

The rearrangement joins TRBV7-3 to TRBJ2-1; maybe TRBD1 (6 bases). Germline CDR1 reads SGHTA; CDR2 reads FQGTGA. Deletions cut 5 bases from V and 5 bases from J, with 10 bases between. This CDR3 is built from 13 residues. DNA for the CDR3: TGTGCCAGCAGCGTAAACAGGGACAATGAGCAGTTCTTC. Encoded protein: CASSVNRDNEQFF.

V is TRBV6-2 or TRBV6-3 and J is TRBJ2-2, with 13 positions matching TRBD2. After removal of 5 bases from V and 5 bases from J, the junction contained 14 bases not matched to a gene. The CDR3 runs 19 residues. From germline, CDR1 is MNHEY and CDR2 SVGEGT. The CDR3, as DNA: TGTGCCAGCAGTCGGACTGGACTAGCGGGAGTAGTAGGAACCGGGGAGCTGTTTTTT. Translated: CASSRTGLAGVVGTGELFF.

This rearrangement joins TRBV15 to TRBJ1-3; 7 nucleotides match TRBD1. Germline loops: CDR1 LNHNV, CDR2 YYDKDF (reference sequence). V dropped 6 bases and J dropped 0; count of bases not matched to a gene: 2. CDR3 length: 14 amino acids. The CDR3 region is CATRTGISGNTIYF. CDR3 DNA: TGTGCCACCAGGACAGGGATCTCTGGAAACACCATATATTTT. Full variable domain (outside the CDR3, taken from reference TRBV15 and TRBJ1-3): DAMVIQNPRYQVTQFGKPVTLSCSQTLNHNVMYWYQQKSSQAPKLLFHYYDKDFNNEADTPDNFQSRRPNTSFCFLDIRSPGLGDTAMYLCATRTGISGNTIYFGEGSWLTVV.